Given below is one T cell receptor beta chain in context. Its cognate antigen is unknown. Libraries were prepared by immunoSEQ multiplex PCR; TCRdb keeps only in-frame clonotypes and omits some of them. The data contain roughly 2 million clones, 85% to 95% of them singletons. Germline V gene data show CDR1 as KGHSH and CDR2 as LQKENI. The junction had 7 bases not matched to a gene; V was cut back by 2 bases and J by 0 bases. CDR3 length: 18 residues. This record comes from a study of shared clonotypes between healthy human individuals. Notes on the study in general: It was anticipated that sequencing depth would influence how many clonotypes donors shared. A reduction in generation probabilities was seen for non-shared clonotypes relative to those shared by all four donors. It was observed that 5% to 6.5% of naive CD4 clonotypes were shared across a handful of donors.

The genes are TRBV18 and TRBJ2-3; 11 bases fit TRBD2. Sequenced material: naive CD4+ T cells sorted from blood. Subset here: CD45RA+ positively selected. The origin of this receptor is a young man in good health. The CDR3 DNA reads TGTGCCAGCTCACCAACTCCACTAGCGGGGGTTAGCACAGATACGCAGTATTTT. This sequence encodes CASSPTPLAGVSTDTQYF. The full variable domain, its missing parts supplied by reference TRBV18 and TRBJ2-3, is NAGVMQNPRHLVRRRGQEARLRCSPMKGHSHVYWYRQLPEEGLKFMVYLQKENIIDESGMPKERFSAEFPKEGPSILRIQQVVRGDSAAYFCASSPTPLAGVSTDTQYFGPGTRLTVL.